A single sample is the source of the 18 T cell receptor beta chains below, sequenced in a study of long-term antiretroviral therapy in people with HIV. Sequencing relied on immunoSEQ assay v3.0, run at survey level. Repertoires were generated with immunoSEQ multiplex PCR, while TCRdb's copy carries only in-frame clones and drops some. Of almost 20,000 clones in the sample, 80% were seen once. Sequences were derived from unsorted PBMCs, sampled 0.2 years after starting antiretroviral therapy. These receptors were obtained from a woman between 40 and 50 years old with HIV.

V gene TRBV6-5 combines with J gene TRBJ2-1, with 8 positions matching TRBD1. The V and J ends lost 10 bases and 15 bases, in that order; junction bases with no gene match: 17. Germline V gene data show CDR1 as MNHEY and CDR2 as SVGAGI. CDR3 length equals 13 residues. In nucleotides, the CDR3 is TGTGCCACCGAGGAAAGACAGGGGTTAGTTCGGTTCTTC. Amino acid sequence: CATEERQGLVRFF.

The chain carries TRBV14 and TRBJ2-3; TRBD2 is a possible D gene (5 bases). This CDR3 contains 15 residues. With 3 bases removed from V and 1 base from J, the gap between germline ends came to 11 bases. The germline V gene encodes CDR1 SGHDN and CDR2 FVKESK. The CDR3 DNA sequence: TGTGCCAGCAGCCAGGACTTCTCGGGCACAGATACGCAGTATTTT. Translation: CASSQDFSGTDTQYF.

There are a few counts of this clone. This chain joins TRBV6-1 and TRBJ1-2, with 11 bases that match TRBD1. The CDR3 is 14 amino acids. Germline V lookup: CDR1 MNHNS, CDR2 SASEGT. J lost 5 bases, V lost 6 bases, and 5 bases had no gene match. The CDR3 coding sequence is TGTGCCAGCAGCACGGGACAGGGGGGGTATGGCTACACCTTC. Encoded protein: CASSTGQGGYGYTF.

V is TRBV4-1 and J is TRBJ2-5, with TRBD2 matching 10 bases. The CDR3 is made up of 14 amino acids. CDR1 is MGHRA and CDR2 is YSYEKL in the germline V gene. V dropped 3 bases and J dropped 8; count of bases not matched to a gene: 6. The CDR3 region is CASSQASGSGTQYF. CDR3 coding DNA: TGCGCCAGCAGCCAGGCTAGCGGGAGTGGTACCCAGTACTTC.

The CDR3 DNA is TGTGCCAGCTGGACTAGCGGGGGTCTCACAGATACGCAGTATTTT. This encodes CASWTSGGLTDTQYF. V and J are TRBV2 and TRBJ2-3, with 13 bases that match TRBD2. The V gene's germline CDR1 is SNHLY and CDR2 FYNNEI. The V segment lost 8 bases and the J segment 2 bases; nucleotides outside the gene matches: 4. The CDR3 has 15 amino acids.

This rearrangement joins TRBV27 to TRBJ1-5; no firm D call. Trimming shortened V by 0 bases and J by 2 bases, and 5 bases separated the two germline ends. The germline gives CDR1 MNHEY, CDR2 SMNVEV (reference sequence). The CDR3 sequence is 14 residues long. The CDR3 is CASSLSQGNQPQHF. In nucleotides, the CDR3 is TGTGCCAGCAGTTTATCTCAGGGCAATCAGCCCCAGCATTTT.

This sequence joins TRBV19 and TRBJ2-7; the D gene is possibly TRBD2 (5 bases). The CDR3 covers 15 residues. V was clipped by 5 bases and J by 0 bases, with 14 bases between them. Germline V CDR1 and CDR2: LNHDA, SQIVND (reference sequence). The CDR3 loop reads CASSPRGRGSYEQYF. The CDR3 region has the DNA TGTGCCAGTAGTCCCCGAGGGCGAGGCTCCTACGAGCAGTACTTC.

This rearrangement joins TRBV27 to TRBJ1-2, with 9 positions matching TRBD1. Germline lookup yields CDR1 MNHEY and CDR2 SMNVEV (reference sequence). The J segment lost 8 bases and the V segment lost 4 bases, leaving 14 bases of the junction unmatched. The CDR3 sequence is 16 residues long. Here the CDR3 reads CASSSTGTGYILGYTF. The CDR3 coding sequence is TGTGCCAGCAGTTCGACCGGGACAGGGTATATTTTGGGCTACACCTTC.

The chain uses TRBV5-6 and TRBJ1-2; possible D gene TRBD1, 5 bases. This CDR3 contains 17 residues. With 4 bases removed from V and 0 bases from J, the gap between germline ends came to 19 bases. CDR1 is SGHDT, CDR2 YYEEEE, per germline. The CDR3 region is CASSPGTGQSANYGYTF. In nucleotides, the CDR3 is TGTGCCAGCAGCCCGGGTACAGGTCAGTCAGCTAACTATGGCTACACCTTC. Together with reference TRBV5-6 and TRBJ1-2, the CDR3 gives the full variable domain: DAGVTQSPTHLIKTRGQQVTLRCSPKSGHDTVSWYQQALGQGPQFIFQYYEEEERQRGNFPDRFSGHQFPNYSSELNVNALLLGDSALYLCASSPGTGQSANYGYTFGSGTRLTVV.

CDR3 in DNA: TGTGCCAGCAGTCCTTTAGCGGGGGGGATGAATGAGCAGTTCTTC. The encoded protein is CASSPLAGGMNEQFF. This chain links TRBV27 with TRBJ2-1; 11 bases are shared with TRBD2. Per germline, CDR1 MNHEY and CDR2 SMNVEV (reference sequence). V dropped 5 bases and J dropped 7; count of bases not matched to a gene: 7. This CDR3 is 15 amino acids long.

This clone has a handful of counts. The V gene is TRBV7-2, the J gene TRBJ1-2; 7 bases match TRBD1. CDR1 and CDR2 from the germline V gene are SGHTA and FQGNSA. After removal of 9 bases from V and 2 bases from J, the junction contained 12 bases not matched to a gene. This CDR3 has 15 amino acids. CDR3 region: CARRETGFSNYGYTF. The CDR3 DNA reads as TGTGCCAGACGGGAGACAGGGTTTTCCAACTATGGCTACACCTTC. Using reference TRBV7-2 and TRBJ1-2 for the parts outside the CDR3, the full variable domain is GAGVSQSPSNKVTEKGKDVELRCDPISGHTALYWYRQSLGQGLEFLIYFQGNSAPDKSGLPSDRFSAERTGGSVSTLTIQRTQQEDSAVYLCARRETGFSNYGYTFGSGTRLTVV.

The V call is TRBV4-1, the J call TRBJ1-1; the D is unclear. Per germline, CDR1 MGHRA and CDR2 YSYEKL. V was cut by 0 bases and J by 10 bases, with 12 bases left in between. The CDR3 loop spans 13 amino acids. CDR3 in DNA: TGCGCCAGCAGCCAAGATGGGGTCCCAGGAGCTTTCTTT. Amino acids: CASSQDGVPGAFF.

This clone has only a few counts. V gene TRBV11-3 combines with J gene TRBJ1-1, with a possible D match to TRBD1 (5 bases). The CDR3 is made up of 12 amino acids. Germline V lookup: CDR1 SGHNT, CDR2 YENEEA. V lost 8 bases and J 7 bases, leaving 14 bases between the germline ends. In nucleotides, the CDR3 is TGTGCCAGCTCCAGCCGGGGGGATGAAGCTTTCTTT. Translated: CASSSRGDEAFF. Filled out from reference TRBV11-3 and TRBJ1-1, the complete variable domain reads EAGVVQSPRYKIIEKKQPVAFWCNPISGHNTLYWYLQNLGQGPELLIRYENEEAVDDSQLPKDRFSAERLKGVDSTLKIQPAELGDSAVYLCASSSRGDEAFFGQGTRLTVV.

The J gene is TRBJ1-6, the V gene TRBV7-2, with D perhaps matching TRBD1 (5 bases). CDR1 is SGHTA, CDR2 FQGNSA, per germline. This CDR3 has 14 residues. The V end was cut by 0 bases, the J end by 11 bases, with 11 bases between. The CDR3 protein is CASSLAGAGTPLHF. The CDR3 DNA is TGTGCCAGCAGCTTAGCCGGGGCAGGTACACCCCTCCACTTT.

The V gene is TRBV10-2, the J gene TRBJ1-4; maybe TRBD1 (6 bases). CDR1 and CDR2 (germline): WSHSY, SAAADI. Deletions cut 7 bases from V and 5 bases from J, with 11 bases between. The CDR3 sequence is 13 residues long. DNA for the CDR3: TGCGCCAGCAAATGGGGGGCGAATGAAAAACTGTTTTTT. As protein: CASKWGANEKLFF.

The chain joins TRBV4-3 to TRBJ2-1; D perhaps matches TRBD2 (5 bases). The germline CDR1 and CDR2 sequences are LGHNA and YSLEER. Trimming removed 0 bases at V and 1 base at J, with 7 bases between. CDR3 length: 15 amino acids. This chain's CDR3 is CASSQDTGSYNEQFF. As DNA, the CDR3 is TGCGCCAGCAGCCAAGATACGGGGTCCTACAATGAGCAGTTCTTC.

The V call is TRBV5-1, the J call TRBJ2-2, with 14 nucleotides matching TRBD2. The junction had 10 bases not matched to a gene; V was cut back by 3 bases and J by 6 bases. This CDR3 comprises 18 residues. Germline loops: CDR1 SGHRS, CDR2 YFSETQ. The CDR3 coding sequence is TGCGCCAGCAGCTCGATTACGGGACTAGCGGGAGTCTCCGGGGAGCTGTTTTTT. Its protein product is CASSSITGLAGVSGELFF.

The chain carries TRBV19 and TRBJ2-2; 11 bases match TRBD2. Germline V gene sequence: CDR1 LNHDA, CDR2 SQIVND (reference sequence). The junction had 8 bases not matched to a gene; V was cut back by 8 bases and J by 3 bases. The CDR3 sequence is 16 residues long. The CDR3 sequence is CASHGLAGTYTGELFF. As DNA, the CDR3 is TGTGCCAGTCACGGACTAGCGGGCACCTACACCGGGGAGCTGTTTTTT.